This TCR beta chain comes out of a study of early T cells in non-severe SARS-CoV-2 infection (dated by TCRdb to the early 2020s). Context from the whole study: Because TCR sequencing was done on bulk RNA from unsorted whole blood, the alpha and beta chains could not be paired. The study at large found these results: VDJdb matching was skewed toward anti-spike CD8 responses and likely underestimated virus-specific expansions by missing private and CD4 specificities.

Library preparation used 5' RACE. The reads were generated on a NextSeq 500. The TCR library protocol attached unique molecular identifiers to individual cDNA molecules to correct for sequencing error and PCR bias. Both TCR alpha and beta chains were sequenced, and tight co-correlation was observed between alpha and beta sequence abundances in each sample. On the authors' methods: Decombinator V4 was used to perform V gene, J gene and CDR3 annotation of TCR sequences. Expanded TCRs were defined as changing significantly between any two time points under a Poisson model with p below 0.0001. TCR abundances were normalised to the total number of TCRs sequenced per sample and expressed as counts per million. MAIT TCRs were defined by TRAV1-2 paired with TRAJ12, TRAJ20 or TRAJ33, and iNKT TCRs by TRAV10 paired with TRAJ18. VDJdb, accessed 1 November 2021, was searched for CMV, EBV and SARS-CoV-2 annotated TCRs, excluding TCRs annotated for multiple antigens. TCRdb redid the processing of the public reads, applying fastp at Q25 and MiXCR, and retained in-frame beta chains. Each entry merges the rows of one CDR3 protein and shows their most common DNA and genes. The V and J calls and clone size come from TCRdb's table, not from the authors' own analysis. The sample profile shows 75,000 to 100,000 distinct CDR3 sequences; around an eighth of them were found once. Roughly 6.4% of the sample is held by the ten biggest clonotypes.

Set within a cohort of healthcare workers in London, UK, this nested case-control study involved weekly PCR testing of nasopharyngeal swabs along with blood sampling. Between 23 and 31 March 2020, the week of the UK lockdown, healthcare workers were enrolled and then followed up weekly for as long as 16 weeks. The germline V gene gives CDR1 as SQVTM and CDR2 as ANQGSEA. Trimming removed 4 bases from V and 6 bases from J, leaving 13 bases between the germline ends. The CDR3 spans 13 residues, from the cysteine through the phenylalanine. Left in the record is the CDR3 DNA by itself, 39 bases read in frame from the first base. As to this clonotype: This clone's antigen is unknown. No quality values exist for individual bases; no much larger clone is one base distant.

The sequence was obtained from an adult who was a healthcare worker with PCR-confirmed SARS-CoV-2 infection or an uninfected control (not recorded which). Sequencing was done on a sample of whole blood. The sequence joins TRBV29-1 to TRBJ2-4; the D region possibly corresponds to TRBD1 (6 bases align). CDR3 loop: CSVGGDTLNIQYF. The DNA sequence is given as TGCAGCGTTGGTGGGGACACTTTAAACATTCAGTACTTC.